These 27 T cell receptor beta chains were sequenced from one sample in a study of blood T cell repertoires in COVID-19. Profiling relied on immunoSEQ multiplex PCR, and the TCRdb table lists in-frame clones only, not all of them. The sample consists of roughly 320,000 clones, about nine tenths of them appearing once. Input material: peripheral blood. The receptor set was obtained from a woman aged 50 to 65 with COVID-19, enrolled during active disease.

In this sample, this clone turned up once. The chain recombines TRBV5-1 with TRBJ1-2; D unclear. The CDR3 totals 14 residues. Germline CDR1 is SGHRS and CDR2 is YFSETQ. Trimming left V 2 bases short and J 2 bases short, with 10 bases between. The CDR3: CASSFLSINYGYTF. The CDR3 DNA reads TGCGCCAGCAGCTTTCTTAGCATAAACTATGGCTACACCTTC. The full variable domain, its missing parts supplied by reference TRBV5-1 and TRBJ1-2, is KAGVTQTPRYLIKTRGQQVTLSCSPISGHRSVSWYQQTPGQGLQFLFEYFSETQRNKGNFPGRFSGRQFSNSRSEMNVSTLELGDSALYLCASSFLSINYGYTFGSGTRLTVV.

This chain connects TRBV2 to TRBJ1-4; D perhaps matches TRBD1 (6 bases). The CDR3 is 14 residues long. The ends were cut back, 4 bases at V and 3 bases at J, with 9 bases in the middle. Germline-derived CDR1 and CDR2 are SNHLY and FYNNEI. This chain's CDR3 is CASSGAGANEKLFF. The CDR3 region has the DNA TGTGCCAGCAGTGGAGCAGGGGCTAATGAAAAACTGTTTTTT.

The chain is built from TRBV7-8 and TRBJ1-6; D perhaps matches TRBD1 (5 bases). The CDR3 sequence is 13 residues long. V was pared by 5 bases and J by 10 bases, with 12 bases between. Germline V gene sequence: CDR1 SGHVS, CDR2 FQNEAQ. CDR3 bases: TGTGCCAGCAGCCCCCAGACAGCATCACCCCTCCACTTT. Its translation is CASSPQTASPLHF.

This chain uses TRBV19 with TRBJ2-7, with a tentative D call TRBD2 (5 bases). Germline CDR1 LNHDA, CDR2 SQIVND (reference sequence). This CDR3 has 11 residues. Trimming shortened V by 3 bases and J by 6 bases, and 6 bases separated the two germline ends. This chain's CDR3 is CASSIRGEQYF. In DNA, the CDR3 is TGTGCCAGTAGTATTCGGGGCGAGCAGTACTTC.

This chain links TRBV6-2 or TRBV6-3 with TRBJ2-7, with 10 bases lining up with TRBD2. Germline assignment: CDR1 MNHEY and CDR2 SVGEGT. V was clipped by 2 bases and J by 0 bases; unmatched bases: 10. The CDR3 contains 18 residues. CDR3: CASSYPGLEREGSYEQYF. The CDR3 DNA is TGTGCCAGCAGTTACCCTGGGCTGGAGCGGGAGGGCTCCTACGAGCAGTACTTC.

The chain employs TRBV2 and TRBJ1-6; unclear D gene. Germline-derived CDR1 and CDR2 are SNHLY and FYNNEI. The CDR3 is 12 residues long. Trimming left V 2 bases short and J 8 bases short, with 4 bases between. The CDR3 loop is CASSERYSPLHF. CDR3 nucleotide sequence: TGTGCCAGCAGTGAACGGTATTCACCCCTCCACTTT.

Here the CDR3 reads CATLTSRGSEQFF. In DNA form, the CDR3 reads TGTGCCACCTTAACCAGCCGAGGGAGTGAGCAGTTCTTC. V and J are TRBV2 and TRBJ2-1, with a tentative D call TRBD2 (5 bases). The germline V gene encodes CDR1 SNHLY and CDR2 FYNNEI. The germline V and J ends were trimmed by 10 bases and 9 bases, with 19 bases remaining between them. This CDR3 is built from 13 residues.

This clone occurred once. The genes are TRBV27 and TRBJ2-1; perhaps TRBD2 as D (6 bases). Germline CDR1 reads MNHEY; CDR2 reads SMNVEV (reference sequence). V was trimmed by 5 bases and J by 5 bases, leaving 16 bases between them. The CDR3 has 15 amino acids. The CDR3 region has the DNA TGTGCCAGCAGTCTCTTGCGGGACGGTCACAATGAGCAGTTCTTC. Encoded protein: CASSLLRDGHNEQFF.

This chain joins TRBV5-6 and TRBJ1-5, with 7 positions matching TRBD1. Germline values: CDR1 SGHDT, CDR2 YYEEEE. V was clipped by 3 bases and J by 1 base; unmatched bases: 1. This CDR3 has 14 residues. The CDR3 loop reads CASSSRGSNQPQHF. The CDR3 coding sequence is TGTGCCAGCAGCTCCAGGGGGAGCAATCAGCCCCAGCATTTT.

The rearrangement uses TRBV27 and TRBJ1-1; the D is unclear. The germline CDR1 and CDR2 sequences are MNHEY and SMNVEV (reference sequence). The CDR3 runs to 14 residues. V lost 3 bases and J lost 3, with 11 bases in between. The CDR3 DNA sequence: TGTGCCAGCAGTTTTCGAGGGCGGGACACTGAAGCTTTCTTT. This gives the protein CASSFRGRDTEAFF.

Here the CDR3 reads CATSDFGWTFGGELFF. The CDR3 coding sequence is TGTGCCACCAGTGATTTTGGATGGACATTCGGCGGGGAGCTGTTTTTT. V and J are TRBV24-1 and TRBJ2-2; maybe TRBD1 (5 bases). The CDR3 has 16 amino acids. Germline CDR1 reads KGHDR; CDR2 reads SFDVKD. Trimming stripped 1 base from V and 7 bases from J, with 15 bases between.

DNA for the CDR3: TGCGCCAGCAGCTTGGAGAAGGACAGGGACGAGCAGTACTTC. Residues: CASSLEKDRDEQYF. V is TRBV5-1 and J is TRBJ2-7; 8 positions match TRBD1. CDR3 length: 14 amino acids. Trimming took 0 bases from V and 5 from J; bases not matched to a gene: 4. Looked up from germline, CDR1 is SGHRS and CDR2 is YFSETQ.

The chain links TRBV18 to TRBJ2-1, with 9 nucleotides matching TRBD1. Germline CDR1 reads KGHSH; CDR2 reads LQKENI. The J segment lost 2 bases and the V segment lost 2 bases, leaving 1 base of the junction unmatched. This CDR3 region has 15 residues. CDR3 loop: CASSPTGGTYNEQFF. Written as DNA, the CDR3 is TGTGCCAGCTCACCAACAGGGGGCACCTACAATGAGCAGTTCTTC.

The chain is built from TRBV7-9 and TRBJ1-2; TRBD1 matches at 7 bases. The ends lost 1 base at V and 8 bases at J; junction bases unmatched: 10. From germline, CDR1 is SEHNR and CDR2 FQNEAQ (reference sequence). There are 15 residues in the CDR3. The CDR3 DNA is TGTGCCAGCAGCTTAGACGGGGCAGGGGGACGCGGCTACACCTTC. It specifies CASSLDGAGGRGYTF.

V is TRBV19 and J is TRBJ1-2; D unresolved. The CDR3 has 16 residues. V lost 4 bases, J lost 2 bases, and 17 bases lay in between. The V gene's germline CDR1 is LNHDA and CDR2 SQIVND (reference sequence). CDR3 sequence reads: CASSNPGGPINYGYTF. CDR3 in DNA: TGTGCCAGTAGTAACCCGGGAGGGCCTATAAACTATGGCTACACCTTC. Full variable domain (outside the CDR3, taken from reference TRBV19 and TRBJ1-2): DGGITQSPKYLFRKEGQNVTLSCEQNLNHDAMYWYRQDPGQGLRLIYYSQIVNDFQKGDIAEGYSVSREKKESFPLTVTSAQKNPTAFYLCASSNPGGPINYGYTFGSGTRLTVV.

V gene TRBV5-1 combines with J gene TRBJ1-1; no definite D call. This CDR3 region has 15 residues. Germline CDR1 is SGHRS and CDR2 is YFSETQ. The germline V and J ends were trimmed by 0 bases and 5 bases, with 14 bases remaining between them. The DNA for the CDR3 is TGCGCCAGCAGCTTGGCCGGTGGCGGTAAGACTGAAGCTTTCTTT. Translated, it gives CASSLAGGGKTEAFF.

V gene TRBV5-1 combines with J gene TRBJ2-1; 14 bases align to TRBD2. The CDR3 totals 17 residues. Trimming at V came to 3 bases and at J to 12 bases, leaving 14 bases not matched to a gene. Looked up from germline, CDR1 is SGHRS and CDR2 is YFSETQ. The CDR3 sequence: CASSSGTSGSPSGMQFF. Written as DNA, the CDR3 is TGCGCCAGCAGCTCCGGGACTAGCGGGAGCCCCTCCGGAATGCAGTTCTTC. Based on the CDR3 plus reference TRBV5-1 and TRBJ2-1, the full variable domain is KAGVTQTPRYLIKTRGQQVTLSCSPISGHRSVSWYQQTPGQGLQFLFEYFSETQRNKGNFPGRFSGRQFSNSRSEMNVSTLELGDSALYLCASSSGTSGSPSGMQFFGPGTRLTVL.

The chain carries TRBV19 and TRBJ1-3, with 9 positions matching TRBD1. CDR3 length: 15 amino acids. Germline assignment: CDR1 LNHDA and CDR2 SQIVND (reference sequence). The V segment lost 6 bases and the J segment 4 bases; nucleotides outside the gene matches: 7. The CDR3 here is CASRIQGASGNTIYF. In DNA, the CDR3 is TGTGCCAGTAGGATACAGGGGGCTTCGGGAAACACCATATATTTT. Full variable domain (remainder filled in from reference TRBV19 and TRBJ1-3): DGGITQSPKYLFRKEGQNVTLSCEQNLNHDAMYWYRQDPGQGLRLIYYSQIVNDFQKGDIAEGYSVSREKKESFPLTVTSAQKNPTAFYLCASRIQGASGNTIYFGEGSWLTVV.

The chain's CDR3 is CASSFLSSGRNVEQFF. In nucleotides, the CDR3 is TGCGCCAGCAGCTTTCTTAGTAGCGGGAGGAATGTTGAGCAGTTCTTC. This chain connects TRBV5-1 to TRBJ2-1; the match to TRBD2 covers 10 bases. The CDR3 consists of 16 residues. Per germline, CDR1 SGHRS and CDR2 YFSETQ. Trimming at V came to 2 bases and at J to 9 bases, leaving 11 bases not matched to a gene.

The chain recombines TRBV7-2 with TRBJ2-2, with a weak D call TRBD2 (5 bases). Per germline, CDR1 SGHTA and CDR2 FQGNSA. With 7 bases removed from V and 0 bases from J, the gap between germline ends came to 15 bases. The CDR3 totals 16 residues. The CDR3 protein is CASNFLGGANTGELFF. The CDR3 nucleotides are TGTGCCAGCAACTTCCTAGGAGGCGCGAACACCGGGGAGCTGTTTTTT.

The gene calls are TRBV5-1 and TRBJ2-6; 11 bases agree with TRBD2. Germline CDR1 SGHRS, CDR2 YFSETQ. Losses at the gene ends were 4 bases for V and 2 bases for J; bases not matched to a gene: 14. CDR3 length: 20 residues. Here the CDR3 DNA reads TGCGCCAGCAGCCCTCAACCACTAGCGGGAGCTTCTACTGGGGCCAACGTCCTGACTTTC. This gives the protein CASSPQPLAGASTGANVLTF.

The chain links TRBV18 to TRBJ2-7; weak D call: TRBD1 (6 bases). This CDR3 is 15 amino acids long. V shed 3 bases and J shed 0 bases, with 12 bases lying between them. Germline-derived CDR1 and CDR2 are KGHSH and LQKENI. The CDR3 spells CASSPFGQNSYEQYF. The CDR3 DNA reads as TGTGCCAGCTCACCTTTCGGACAGAACTCCTACGAGCAGTACTTC. The entire variable domain, with the rest obtained from reference TRBV18 and TRBJ2-7, is as follows: NAGVMQNPRHLVRRRGQEARLRCSPMKGHSHVYWYRQLPEEGLKFMVYLQKENIIDESGMPKERFSAEFPKEGPSILRIQQVVRGDSAAYFCASSPFGQNSYEQYFGPGTRLTVT.

This rearrangement joins TRBV4-1 to TRBJ1-4; D is unclear. The V gene lost 3 bases and the J gene lost 7 bases, with 12 bases spanning the gap. The CDR3 spans 14 residues. CDR1 is MGHRA, CDR2 YSYEKL, per germline. CDR3 nucleotides: TGCGCCAGCAGCCACCTCGCGGGGAGTGAAAAACTGTTTTTT. Encoded protein: CASSHLAGSEKLFF.

The chain employs TRBV5-6 and TRBJ1-5; possibly TRBD1 for D (5 bases). Germline V gives CDR1 SGHDT, CDR2 YYEEEE. The germline V and J ends were trimmed by 4 bases and 5 bases, with 10 bases remaining between them. The CDR3 is 13 amino acids. The CDR3 protein is CASSRTRDQPQHF. DNA of the CDR3: TGTGCCAGCAGCCGGACACGGGATCAGCCCCAGCATTTT. Using reference TRBV5-6 and TRBJ1-5 for the parts outside the CDR3, the full variable domain is DAGVTQSPTHLIKTRGQQVTLRCSPKSGHDTVSWYQQALGQGPQFIFQYYEEEERQRGNFPDRFSGHQFPNYSSELNVNALLLGDSALYLCASSRTRDQPQHFGDGTRLSIL.

The CDR3 DNA is TGTGCCAGCAGCCCCAGAGAGGACTATGGCTACACCTTC. Amino acid sequence: CASSPREDYGYTF. This chain uses TRBV7-2 with TRBJ1-2; D gene unclear. Germline values: CDR1 SGHTA, CDR2 FQGNSA. V lost 5 bases and J lost 3, with 10 bases in between. The CDR3 has 13 amino acids.

The chain combines TRBV24-1 with TRBJ2-1; D ambiguous. Germline CDR1 and CDR2: KGHDR and SFDVKD. CDR3 length: 13 amino acids. V lost 4 bases and J lost 4, with 7 bases in between. The CDR3 nucleotides read TGTGCCACCAGTGACCGAGTTTACAATGAGCAGTTCTTC. Translation gives CATSDRVYNEQFF.

This sequence joins TRBV30 and TRBJ2-5; TRBD1 agrees at 10 bases. J lost 1 base, V lost 1 base, and 3 bases had no gene match. CDR3 size: 15 residues. Germline V lookup: CDR1 GTSNPN, CDR2 SVGIG (reference sequence). DNA for the CDR3: TGTGCCTGGAGTGAGGGACAGGGGTTCCAAGAGACCCAGTACTTC. It yields the protein CAWSEGQGFQETQYF.